The 21 T cell receptor beta chains listed next were all sequenced from one sample in a study of blood T cells in healthy people across ages (dated by TCRdb to between 2014 and 2017). The library came from 5' RACE. Instrument used: Illumina HiSeq 2500. A second roughly 6 to 11 cycle PCR used a sample-barcoded 5' primer and a J-beta primer mix. TCRdb's own reprocessing of the public reads used fastp at Q25 and MiXCR and kept productive beta chains. Every CDR3 protein is listed once, alongside the most common genes and DNA of its rows. The sample table lists hundreds of thousands of distinct CDR3 sequences, 40% to 50% of them with a count of one. Approximately 20% of the sample is taken by the ten largest. Sample: blood. The receptors come from a man in his 60s in good health.

This clonotype was found a few times. V usage is TRBV4-1 and J usage is TRBJ2-5; either TRBD1 or TRBD2 may supply D (5 bases each). The CDR3 is 15 residues long. Trimming removed 0 bases at V and 7 bases at J, with 15 bases between. Germline lookup yields CDR1 MGHRA and CDR2 YSYEKL. The CDR3 region is CASSQDWSGAVTQYF. The CDR3 DNA reads as TGCGCCAGCAGCCAAGACTGGTCCGGGGCGGTGACCCAGTACTTC.

The gene calls are TRBV20-1 and TRBJ2-4, with a weak D call TRBD2 (5 bases). The assigned J gene may be wrong: the sequence end matches TRBJ2-7 better. CDR3 length equals 13 residues. Germline values: CDR1 DFQATT, CDR2 SNEGSKA (reference sequence). CDR3 loop: CSARGGITYEQYF. The CDR3 DNA is TGCAGTGCTAGAGGAGGGATTACCTACGAGCAGTACTTC.

This clonotype has only one observation. The genes are TRBV11-2 and TRBJ2-1; no clear D gene. V was trimmed by 2 bases and J by 8 bases, leaving 16 bases between them. Germline values: CDR1 SGHAT, CDR2 FQNNGV. The CDR3 has 15 amino acids. Here the CDR3 DNA reads TGTGCCAGCAGCTTACGGCCTACTGTGTTGGATGAGCAGTTCTTC. It codes for CASSLRPTVLDEQFF.

In its sample, this clonotype was seen a few times. V gene TRBV27 combines with J gene TRBJ1-2, with a tentative D call TRBD1 (6 bases). Trimming took 1 base from V and 3 from J, leaving 9 bases between them. There are 14 residues in the CDR3. Germline CDR1 and CDR2: MNHEY and SMNVEV (reference sequence). The CDR3 bases are TGTGCCAGCAGTTTATACAGGGATGACTATGGCTACACCTTC. Its protein product is CASSLYRDDYGYTF.

This clonotype was detected a few times. The genes are TRBV7-8 and TRBJ2-1, with 7 bases fitting TRBD2. The ends lost 1 base at V and 7 bases at J; junction bases unmatched: 4. Per germline, CDR1 SGHVS and CDR2 FQNEAQ. The CDR3 spans 14 residues. In nucleotides, the CDR3 is TGTGCCAGCAGCTTAGTCAAGGGAGGGAATGAGCAGTTCTTC. It is translated as CASSLVKGGNEQFF.

For this clonotype: This clone may be a read error of a much larger clone one base away. The CDR3 region is CASSSGTRETQFF. CDR3 in DNA: TGTGCCAGCAGCTCCGGGACGCGAGAGACCCAGTTCTTC. The gene calls are TRBV7-3 and TRBJ2-1; D might be TRBD1 or TRBD2, each matching 5 bases. The germline V and J ends were trimmed by 4 bases and 13 bases, with 17 bases remaining between them. This CDR3 is built from 13 residues. Germline CDR1 is SGHTA and CDR2 is FQGTGA.

The chain is built from TRBV2 and TRBJ2-5; D ambiguous. Germline assignment: CDR1 SNHLY and CDR2 FYNNEI. The V end lost 3 bases, the J end lost 2 bases, and 4 bases lay between the germline ends. This CDR3 comprises 12 residues. The CDR3 loop is CASSDQQETQYF. The CDR3 DNA reads TGTGCCAGCAGTGACCAACAAGAGACCCAGTACTTC.

V and J are TRBV7-9 and TRBJ2-5; D is perhaps TRBD2 (6 bases). Germline V gene lookup returns CDR1 SEHNR and CDR2 FQNEAQ (reference sequence). CDR3 size: 14 residues. V was clipped by 0 bases and J by 11 bases, with 16 bases between them. CDR3 coding DNA: TGTGCCAGCAGCTTAGCGCGGGGCCCCAGGGAGCAGTACTTC. This sequence encodes CASSLARGPREQYF.

The sample holds a few counts of this clonotype. The chain carries TRBV13 and TRBJ2-3; the match to TRBD2 covers 11 bases. The CDR3 has 17 amino acids. Unmatched junction bases numbered 7, after V lost 4 bases and J lost 1 base. CDR1 and CDR2 from the germline V gene are PRHDT and FYEKMQ (reference sequence). The CDR3 DNA is TGTGCCAGCAGCTCCGCGGGGACTAGCGGCCGCACAGATACGCAGTATTTT. Its translation: CASSSAGTSGRTDTQYF.

The sample holds a few counts of this clonotype. The chain couples TRBV15 to TRBJ2-3, with D hard to call. The CDR3 runs 13 residues. Per the germline V gene, CDR1 is LNHNV and CDR2 is YYDKDF (reference sequence). V lost 3 bases to trimming and J lost 2 bases, with 6 bases between them. This chain's CDR3 is CATSRGYTDTQYF. CDR3 DNA: TGTGCCACCAGCAGGGGGTACACAGATACGCAGTATTTT.

This clonotype was seen only a few times. The chain is built from TRBV20-1 and TRBJ1-2, with TRBD1 matching 7 bases. This CDR3 comprises 15 residues. V was clipped by 4 bases and J by 2 bases; unmatched bases: 10. Germline-derived CDR1 and CDR2 are DFQATT and SNEGSKA (reference sequence). Here the CDR3 DNA reads TGCAGTGCTAAAGAGAGCGGGACAGCAAACTATGGCTACACCTTC. Its translation is CSAKESGTANYGYTF.

The chain carries TRBV4-3 and TRBJ2-1, with TRBD2 identical over 7 bases. The J segment lost 4 bases and the V segment lost 4 bases, leaving 7 bases of the junction unmatched. Germline CDR1 and CDR2: LGHNA and YSLEER. The CDR3 consists of 15 residues. The CDR3: CASSPSRGKYNEQFF. For the CDR3, the DNA is TGCGCCAGCAGCCCGTCGCGGGGGAAGTACAATGAGCAGTTCTTC.

The rearrangement uses TRBV3-1 and TRBJ2-1; weak D call: TRBD2 (5 bases). Per the germline V gene, CDR1 is LGHDT and CDR2 is YNNKEL (reference sequence). CDR3 length equals 13 residues. V lost 0 bases and J 12 bases, leaving 12 bases between the germline ends. CDR3 region: CASSQDGSRGQFF. CDR3 DNA: TGTGCCAGCAGCCAAGATGGTAGCCGGGGGCAGTTCTTC.

There are many counts of this clonotype. The rearrangement links TRBV10-2 to TRBJ2-7; 9 bases agree with TRBD1. In germline, CDR1 is WSHSY, CDR2 SAAADI. The CDR3 is made up of 15 amino acids. V dropped 7 bases and J dropped 4; count of bases not matched to a gene: 11. Here the CDR3 reads CASTTLGTGNYEQYF. The DNA for the CDR3 is TGCGCCAGCACCACCCTCGGGACAGGGAATTACGAGCAGTACTTC.

This clonotype was detected ten times or more. The V call is TRBV28, the J call TRBJ2-1; D is ambiguous. This CDR3 has 11 amino acids. V lost 5 bases and J 6 bases, leaving 5 bases between the germline ends. Per germline, CDR1 MDHEN and CDR2 SYDVKM. The CDR3 region is CASSKLNEQFF. The CDR3 DNA is TGTGCCAGCAGTAAACTCAATGAGCAGTTCTTC.

This clonotype was seen only a few times. This chain joins TRBV9 and TRBJ2-2; TRBD2 is a possible D gene (5 bases). From germline, CDR1 is SGDLS and CDR2 YYNGEE. The CDR3 is made up of 14 amino acids. Trimming shortened V by 0 bases and J by 5 bases, and 8 bases separated the two germline ends. The CDR3 region is CASSVAGLTGELFF. The CDR3 DNA reads TGTGCCAGCAGCGTAGCAGGACTTACCGGGGAGCTGTTTTTT.

This chain connects TRBV10-3 to TRBJ2-7, with 9 bases identical to TRBD1. The CDR3 runs 14 residues. Germline CDR1 is ENHRY and CDR2 is SYGVKD. The V and J ends lost 4 bases and 4 bases, in that order; junction bases with no gene match: 5. This CDR3 is CAISGGQGFYEQYF. The CDR3 coding sequence is TGTGCCATCAGTGGAGGACAGGGGTTTTACGAGCAGTACTTC.

The CDR3 sequence is CAWSVAGGYTF. DNA for the CDR3: TGTGCCTGGAGTGTGGCCGGTGGCTACACCTTC. The rearrangement links TRBV30 to TRBJ1-2; D is uncertain. This CDR3 contains 11 residues. Germline-derived CDR1 and CDR2 are GTSNPN and SVGIG (reference sequence). Trimming stripped 0 bases from V and 7 bases from J, with 6 bases between. The complete variable domain, with remaining parts taken from reference TRBV30 and TRBJ1-2, reads SQTIHQWPATLVQPVGSPLSLECTVEGTSNPNLYWYRQAAGRGLQLLFYSVGIGQISSEVPQNLSASRPQDRQFILSSKKLLLSDSGFYLCAWSVAGGYTFGSGTRLTVV.

The chain uses TRBV4-3 and TRBJ2-4; D may be TRBD1 (5 bases). The tail of the sequence fits TRBJ2-5 better, so the J call may be wrong. The CDR3 contains 15 residues. The germline gives CDR1 LGHNA, CDR2 YSLEER. The CDR3 bases are TGCGCCAGCAGCCAAGACAGGTTAGGGGAAGAGACCCAGTACTTC. Encoded protein: CASSQDRLGEETQYF.

This clonotype was found a few times. This chain's CDR3 is CASSPAGKGNYGYTF. In DNA form, the CDR3 reads TGTGCCAGCAGCCCCGCAGGAAAAGGGAACTATGGCTACACCTTC. V usage is TRBV7-6 and J usage is TRBJ1-2, with D uncertain. The V end lost 5 bases, the J end lost 2 bases, and 15 bases lay between the germline ends. CDR3 length: 15 amino acids. Germline-derived CDR1 and CDR2 are SGHVS and FNYEAQ. The full variable domain, its missing parts supplied by reference TRBV7-6 and TRBJ1-2, is GAGVSQSPRYKVTKRGQDVALRCDPISGHVSLYWYRQALGQGPEFLTYFNYEAQQDKSGLPNDRFSAERPEGSISTLTIQRTEQRDSAMYRCASSPAGKGNYGYTFGSGTRLTVV.

This sequence joins TRBV7-3 and TRBJ2-1, with 8 nucleotides matching TRBD1. The end of the DNA is better explained by TRBJ2-7, so the J call may be wrong. This CDR3 is 16 amino acids long. Per the germline V gene, CDR1 is SGHTA and CDR2 is FQGTGA. In nucleotides, the CDR3 is TGTGCCAGCAGCCCTACAGGGGGTGGAGCCTACAATGAGCAGTACTTC. Amino acids: CASSPTGGGAYNEQYF.